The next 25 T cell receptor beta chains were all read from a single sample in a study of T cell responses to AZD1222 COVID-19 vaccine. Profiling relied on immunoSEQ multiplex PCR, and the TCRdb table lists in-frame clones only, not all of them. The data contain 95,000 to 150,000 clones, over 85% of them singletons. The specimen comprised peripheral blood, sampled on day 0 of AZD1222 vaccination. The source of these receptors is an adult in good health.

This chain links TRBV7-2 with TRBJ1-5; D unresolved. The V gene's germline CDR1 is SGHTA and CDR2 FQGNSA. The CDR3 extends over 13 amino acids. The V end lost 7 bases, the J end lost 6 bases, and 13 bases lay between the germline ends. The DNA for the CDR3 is TGTGCCAGCACCCCAAGGATTGGTCAGCCCCAGCATTTT. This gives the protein CASTPRIGQPQHF. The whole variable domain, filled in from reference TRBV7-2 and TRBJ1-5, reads GAGVSQSPSNKVTEKGKDVELRCDPISGHTALYWYRQSLGQGLEFLIYFQGNSAPDKSGLPSDRFSAERTGGSVSTLTIQRTQQEDSAVYLCASTPRIGQPQHFGDGTRLSIL.

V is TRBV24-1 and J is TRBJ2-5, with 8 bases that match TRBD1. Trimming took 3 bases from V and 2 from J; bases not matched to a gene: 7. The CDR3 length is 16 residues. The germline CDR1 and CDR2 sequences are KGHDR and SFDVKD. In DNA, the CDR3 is TGTGCCACCAGTGATCCAGGACAGGGAAAGCAAGAGACCCAGTACTTC. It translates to CATSDPGQGKQETQYF.

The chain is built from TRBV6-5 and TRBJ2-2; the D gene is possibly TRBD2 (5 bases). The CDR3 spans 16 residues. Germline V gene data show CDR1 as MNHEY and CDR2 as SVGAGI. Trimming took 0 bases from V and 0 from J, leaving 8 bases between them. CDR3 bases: TGTGCCAGCAGTTACTCGATGGGAGCGAACACCGGGGAGCTGTTTTTT. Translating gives CASSYSMGANTGELFF.

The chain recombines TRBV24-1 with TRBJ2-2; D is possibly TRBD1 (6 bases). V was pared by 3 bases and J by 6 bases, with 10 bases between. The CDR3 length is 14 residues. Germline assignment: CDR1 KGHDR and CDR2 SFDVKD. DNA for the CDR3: TGTGCCACCAGTGATCAGGGGAGAGCCGGGGAGCTGTTTTTT. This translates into CATSDQGRAGELFF.

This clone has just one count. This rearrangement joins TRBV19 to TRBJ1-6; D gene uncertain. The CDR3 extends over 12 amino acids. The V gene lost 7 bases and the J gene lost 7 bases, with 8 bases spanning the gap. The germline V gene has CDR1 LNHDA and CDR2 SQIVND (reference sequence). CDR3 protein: CASTYGNSPLHF. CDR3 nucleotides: TGTGCCAGTACTTACGGGAATTCACCCCTCCACTTT.

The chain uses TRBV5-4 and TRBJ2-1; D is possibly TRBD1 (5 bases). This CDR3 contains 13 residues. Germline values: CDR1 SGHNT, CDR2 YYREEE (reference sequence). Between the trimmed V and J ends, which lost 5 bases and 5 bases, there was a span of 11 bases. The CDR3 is CASRTDSHNEQFF. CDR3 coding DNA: TGTGCCAGCAGAACAGACAGTCACAATGAGCAGTTCTTC.

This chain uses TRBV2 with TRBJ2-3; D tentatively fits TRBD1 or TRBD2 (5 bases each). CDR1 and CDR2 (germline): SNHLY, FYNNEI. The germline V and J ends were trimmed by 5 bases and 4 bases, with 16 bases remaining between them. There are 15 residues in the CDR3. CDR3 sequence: CASSPPGPRADTQYF. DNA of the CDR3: TGTGCCAGCAGTCCCCCGGGACCCCGCGCAGATACGCAGTATTTT.

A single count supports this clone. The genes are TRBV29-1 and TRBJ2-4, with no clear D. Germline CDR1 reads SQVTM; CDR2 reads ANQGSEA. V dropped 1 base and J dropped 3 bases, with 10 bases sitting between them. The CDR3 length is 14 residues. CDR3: CSVEGLLGKNIQYF. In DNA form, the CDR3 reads TGCAGCGTTGAAGGACTCCTTGGCAAAAACATTCAGTACTTC.

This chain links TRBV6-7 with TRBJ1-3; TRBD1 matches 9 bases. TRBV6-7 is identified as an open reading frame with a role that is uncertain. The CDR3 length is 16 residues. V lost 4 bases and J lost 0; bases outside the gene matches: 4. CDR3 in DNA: TGTGCCAGCAGTTCCCGGGACAGGGCCTCTGGAAACACCATATATTTT. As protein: CASSSRDRASGNTIYF.

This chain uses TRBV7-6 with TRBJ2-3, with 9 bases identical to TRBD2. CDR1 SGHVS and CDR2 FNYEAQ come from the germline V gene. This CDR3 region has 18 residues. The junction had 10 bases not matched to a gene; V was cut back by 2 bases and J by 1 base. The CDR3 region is CASSLYAMRLAGTDTQYF. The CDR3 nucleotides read TGTGCCAGCAGCTTATATGCTATGAGACTAGCGGGCACAGATACGCAGTATTTT.

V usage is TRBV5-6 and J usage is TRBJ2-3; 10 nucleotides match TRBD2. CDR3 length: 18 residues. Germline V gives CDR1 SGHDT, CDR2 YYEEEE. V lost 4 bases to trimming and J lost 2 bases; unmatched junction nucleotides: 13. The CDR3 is CASSIAGGPPTSTDTQYF. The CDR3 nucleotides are TGTGCCAGCAGCATAGCGGGAGGTCCGCCGACCTCCACAGATACGCAGTATTTT.

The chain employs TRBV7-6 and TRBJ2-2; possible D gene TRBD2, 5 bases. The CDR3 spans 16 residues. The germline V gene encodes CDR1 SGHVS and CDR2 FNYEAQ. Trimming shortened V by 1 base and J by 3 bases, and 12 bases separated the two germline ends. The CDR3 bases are TGTGCCAGCAGCTTAGGTTGGACTCCAGACACCGGGGAGCTGTTTTTT. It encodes CASSLGWTPDTGELFF.

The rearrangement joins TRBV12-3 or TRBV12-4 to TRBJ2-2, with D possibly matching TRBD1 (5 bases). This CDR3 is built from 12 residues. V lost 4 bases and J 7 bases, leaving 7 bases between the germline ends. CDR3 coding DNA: TGTGCCAGCAGTTCAGGGTTCGGGGAGCTGTTTTTT. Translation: CASSSGFGELFF.

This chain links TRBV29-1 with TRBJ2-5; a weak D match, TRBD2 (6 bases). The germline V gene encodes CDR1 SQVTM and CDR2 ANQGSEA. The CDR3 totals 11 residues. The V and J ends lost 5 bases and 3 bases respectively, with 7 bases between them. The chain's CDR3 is CSVWGEETQYF. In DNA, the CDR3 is TGCAGCGTTTGGGGGGAAGAGACCCAGTACTTC.

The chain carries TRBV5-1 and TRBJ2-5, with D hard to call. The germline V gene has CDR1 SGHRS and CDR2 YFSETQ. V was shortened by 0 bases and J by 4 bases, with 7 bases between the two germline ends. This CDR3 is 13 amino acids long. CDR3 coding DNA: TGCGCCAGCAGCTTGGCTCGGCGAGAGACCCAGTACTTC. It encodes CASSLARRETQYF. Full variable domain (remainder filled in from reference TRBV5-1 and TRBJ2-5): KAGVTQTPRYLIKTRGQQVTLSCSPISGHRSVSWYQQTPGQGLQFLFEYFSETQRNKGNFPGRFSGRQFSNSRSEMNVSTLELGDSALYLCASSLARRETQYFGPGTRLLVL.

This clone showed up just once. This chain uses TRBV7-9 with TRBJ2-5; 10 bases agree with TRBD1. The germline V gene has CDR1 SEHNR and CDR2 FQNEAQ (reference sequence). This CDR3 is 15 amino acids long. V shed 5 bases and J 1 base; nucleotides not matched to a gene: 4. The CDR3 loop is CASSPGQGFQETQYF. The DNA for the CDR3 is TGTGCCAGCAGCCCGGGACAGGGGTTCCAAGAGACCCAGTACTTC.

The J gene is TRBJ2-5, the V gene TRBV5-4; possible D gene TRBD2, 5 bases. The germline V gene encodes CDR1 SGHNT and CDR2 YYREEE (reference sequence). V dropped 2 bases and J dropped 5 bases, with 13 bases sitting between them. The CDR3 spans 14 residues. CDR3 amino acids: CASSLSYPGETQYF. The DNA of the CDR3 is TGTGCCAGCAGCTTATCCTACCCGGGGGAGACCCAGTACTTC.

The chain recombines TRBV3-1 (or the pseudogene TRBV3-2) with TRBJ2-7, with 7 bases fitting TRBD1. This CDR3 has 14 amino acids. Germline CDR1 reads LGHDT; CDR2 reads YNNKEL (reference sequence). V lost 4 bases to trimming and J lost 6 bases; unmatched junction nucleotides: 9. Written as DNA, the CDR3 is TGTGCCAGCAGCCGATCGGGACAGTGGGGCGAGCAGTACTTC. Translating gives CASSRSGQWGEQYF.

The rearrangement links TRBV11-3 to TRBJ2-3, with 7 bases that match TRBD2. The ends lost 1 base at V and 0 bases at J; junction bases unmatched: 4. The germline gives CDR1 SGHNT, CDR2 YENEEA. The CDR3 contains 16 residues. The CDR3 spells CASSLGGSGSTDTQYF. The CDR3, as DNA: TGTGCCAGCAGCTTAGGAGGTAGCGGGAGCACAGATACGCAGTATTTT.

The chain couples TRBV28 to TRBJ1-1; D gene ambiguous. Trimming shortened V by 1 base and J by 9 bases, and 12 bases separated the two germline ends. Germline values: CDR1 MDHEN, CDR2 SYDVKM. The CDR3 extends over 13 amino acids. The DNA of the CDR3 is TGTGCCAGCAGTTTATTTACCTTCCCTAAAGCTTTCTTT. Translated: CASSLFTFPKAFF.

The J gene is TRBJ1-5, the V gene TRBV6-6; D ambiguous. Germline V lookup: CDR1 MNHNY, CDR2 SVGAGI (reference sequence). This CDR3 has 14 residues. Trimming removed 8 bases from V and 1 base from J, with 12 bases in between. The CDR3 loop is CASQDGWSNQPQHF. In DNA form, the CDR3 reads TGTGCCAGCCAGGACGGTTGGAGCAATCAGCCCCAGCATTTT.

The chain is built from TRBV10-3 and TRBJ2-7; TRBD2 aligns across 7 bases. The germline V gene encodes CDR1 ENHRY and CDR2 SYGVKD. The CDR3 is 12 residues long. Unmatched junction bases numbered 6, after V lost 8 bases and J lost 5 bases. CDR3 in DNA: TGTGCCATCTCGGCGGGAGCGAACGAGCAGTACTTC. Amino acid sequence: CAISAGANEQYF.

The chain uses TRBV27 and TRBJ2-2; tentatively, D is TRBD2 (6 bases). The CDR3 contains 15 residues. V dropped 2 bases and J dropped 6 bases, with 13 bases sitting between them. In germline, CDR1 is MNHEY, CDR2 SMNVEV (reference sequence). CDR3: CASSLRAGTSGELFF. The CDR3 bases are TGTGCCAGCAGTTTACGTGCAGGGACTTCCGGGGAGCTGTTTTTT.

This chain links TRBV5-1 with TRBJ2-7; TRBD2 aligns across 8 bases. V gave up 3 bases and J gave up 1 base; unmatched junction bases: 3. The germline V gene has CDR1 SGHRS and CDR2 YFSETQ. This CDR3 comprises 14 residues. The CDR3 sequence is CASSWSGSSYEQYF. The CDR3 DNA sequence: TGCGCCAGCAGCTGGAGCGGGAGTTCCTACGAGCAGTACTTC. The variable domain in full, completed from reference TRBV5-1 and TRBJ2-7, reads KAGVTQTPRYLIKTRGQQVTLSCSPISGHRSVSWYQQTPGQGLQFLFEYFSETQRNKGNFPGRFSGRQFSNSRSEMNVSTLELGDSALYLCASSWSGSSYEQYFGPGTRLTVT.

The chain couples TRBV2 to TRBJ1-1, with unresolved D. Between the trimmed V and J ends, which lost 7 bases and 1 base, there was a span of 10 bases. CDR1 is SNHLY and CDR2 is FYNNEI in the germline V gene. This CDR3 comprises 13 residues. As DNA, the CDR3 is TGTGCCAGCAAGCTGTGGCAGAACACTGAAGCTTTCTTT. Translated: CASKLWQNTEAFF.